A selection of T cell receptor beta chains follows, all from one sample in a study of CD8+CD57+ T cells in acquired aplastic anemia. One entry per CDR3 protein results from TCRdb running MiXCR on the reads. The profile shows fewer than 200,000 distinct CDR3 sequences, 60% to 80% of them singletons. The sample was sorted CD4+, CD8+, or CD8+CD57+ T cells (not recorded which) from PBMCs. Source of these receptors: a human donor with aplastic anemia. Each CDR3 is given with its conserved first and last residue. The order of the fields is CDR3 length, J gene, V gene, CDR3 protein.

>16|TRBJ2-3|TRBV29-1
CSVLLGQARLADTQYF
>16|TRBJ2-2|TRBV7-6
CASSLAGRAGTGELFF
>14|TRBJ2-6|TRBV29-1
CSVWESSGANVLTF
>14|TRBJ1-1|TRBV9
CASSGGTSPSGAFF
>15|TRBJ2-3|TRBV7-8
CASSHWGGRADTQYF
>15|TRBJ1-6|TRBV5-1
CASSLGVSLNSPLHF
>16|TRBJ1-5|TRBV7-9
CASSFGSGSFNQPQHF
>13|TRBJ2-5|TRBV29-1
CSVGGQGGETQYF
>14|TRBJ1-3|TRBV7-6
CASSLVGGGNTIYF
>13|TRBJ2-1|TRBV7-4
CASSAEMNNEQFF
>14|TRBJ1-4|TRBV5-5
CASSLWGAREKLFF
>16|TRBJ2-1|TRBV24-1
CATSDPLAGGPGEQFF
>15|TRBJ2-5|TRBV25-1
CASSLQDRGQETQYF
>14|TRBJ2-1|TRBV5-1
CASSLGSGGNEQFF
>17|TRBJ2-7|TRBV2
CASSETGTSGLTYEQYF
>15|TRBJ2-4|TRBV19
CASSAYRDNKNIQYF
>9|TRBJ2-1|TRBV5-5
CAGPREQFF
>15|TRBJ2-3|TRBV5-5
CASSLVGTSTDTQYF
>15|NA|TRBV7-9
CASSQGAGRGLEQYF
>12|TRBJ1-3|TRBV29-1
CSVRFSGNTIYF
>16|TRBJ2-6|TRBV2
CDSRPDRYSGANVLTF
>16|TRBJ2-3|TRBV19
CASMRAGGPGTDTQYF
>15|TRBJ2-7|TRBV2
CASRGVGQGPSEQYF
>13|TRBJ1-1|TRBV30
CAWNLAVNTEAFF
>13|TRBJ2-2|TRBV9
CASRQVNTGELFF
>16|TRBJ1-6|TRBV20-1
CSAGTGGGWNNSPLHF
>15|TRBJ2-7|TRBV7-2
CASSPTRANTGEQYF
>17|TRBJ2-7|TRBV6-6
CASSVPKLAGGRYEQYF